This record concerns one TCR beta chain sequence. Amplification used 60 Vbeta primers and 13 Jbeta primers. The assay was immunoSEQ multiplex PCR, and TCRdb's table has in-frame clones only and misses some. The sample includes 95,000 to 150,000 clones, 60% to 85% of them seen just once. The sample originates from a study of cytomegalovirus exposure and HLA in healthy donors. CDR3 length: 16 amino acids. J lost 1 base, V lost 4 bases, and 6 bases had no gene match. Germline values: CDR1 SGHNT, CDR2 YYREEE (reference sequence). This clonotype originated in a middle-aged woman in good health and CMV-seropositive. Sequenced input: PBMCs. The V and J genes are TRBV5-4 and TRBJ2-5, with 11 bases lining up with TRBD1. In DNA, the CDR3 is TGTGCCAGCAGCCATGCGGGGACAGGGGGCCAAGAGACCCAGTACTTC. Translated: CASSHAGTGGQETQYF.